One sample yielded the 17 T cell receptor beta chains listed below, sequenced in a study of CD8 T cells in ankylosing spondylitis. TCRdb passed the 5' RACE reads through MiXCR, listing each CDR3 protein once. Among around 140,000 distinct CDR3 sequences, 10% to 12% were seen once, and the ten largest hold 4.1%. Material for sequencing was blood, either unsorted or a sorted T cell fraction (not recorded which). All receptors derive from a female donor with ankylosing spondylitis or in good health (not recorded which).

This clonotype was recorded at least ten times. CDR3 in DNA: TGTGCCAGCAGCTCCGGGACTAGCGGTCTTACAGATACGCAGTATTTT. This translates into CASSSGTSGLTDTQYF. The genes are TRBV7-2 and TRBJ2-3; 11 positions agree with TRBD2. Germline values: CDR1 SGHTA, CDR2 FQGNSA. The CDR3 extends over 16 amino acids. V lost 4 bases to trimming and J lost 3 bases; unmatched junction nucleotides: 6.

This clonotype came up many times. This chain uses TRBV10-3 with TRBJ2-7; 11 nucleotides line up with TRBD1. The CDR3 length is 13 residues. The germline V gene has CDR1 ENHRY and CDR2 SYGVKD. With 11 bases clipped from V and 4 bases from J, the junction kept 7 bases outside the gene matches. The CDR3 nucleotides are TGTGCCGCCGGGACAGGGGGATTATACGAGCAGTACTTC. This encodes CAAGTGGLYEQYF.

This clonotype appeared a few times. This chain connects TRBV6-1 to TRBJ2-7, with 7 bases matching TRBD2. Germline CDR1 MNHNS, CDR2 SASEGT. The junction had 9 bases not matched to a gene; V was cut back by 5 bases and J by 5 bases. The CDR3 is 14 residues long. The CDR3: CASSPRTGGDEQYF. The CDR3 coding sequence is TGTGCCAGCAGTCCCCGGACGGGAGGAGACGAGCAGTACTTC.

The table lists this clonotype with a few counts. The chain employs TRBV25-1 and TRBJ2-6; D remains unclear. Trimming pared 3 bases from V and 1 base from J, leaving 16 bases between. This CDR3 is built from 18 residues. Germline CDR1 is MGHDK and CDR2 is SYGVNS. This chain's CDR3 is CASSDPTVSVSGANVLTF. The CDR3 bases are TGTGCCAGCAGTGATCCGACGGTATCGGTATCTGGGGCCAACGTCCTGACTTTC.

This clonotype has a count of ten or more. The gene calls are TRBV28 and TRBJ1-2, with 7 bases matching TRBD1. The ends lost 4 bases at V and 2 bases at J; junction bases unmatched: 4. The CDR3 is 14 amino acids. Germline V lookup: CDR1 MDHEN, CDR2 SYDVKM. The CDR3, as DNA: TGTGCCAGCAGTTCGTTGACAGGGAACTATGGCTACACCTTC. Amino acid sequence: CASSSLTGNYGYTF.

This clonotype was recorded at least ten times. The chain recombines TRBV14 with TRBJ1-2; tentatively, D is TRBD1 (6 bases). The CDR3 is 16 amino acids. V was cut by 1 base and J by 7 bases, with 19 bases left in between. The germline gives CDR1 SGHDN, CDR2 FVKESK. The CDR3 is CASSQAEQGSFRGYTF. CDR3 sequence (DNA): TGTGCCAGCAGCCAAGCTGAACAGGGATCTTTCCGTGGCTACACCTTC.

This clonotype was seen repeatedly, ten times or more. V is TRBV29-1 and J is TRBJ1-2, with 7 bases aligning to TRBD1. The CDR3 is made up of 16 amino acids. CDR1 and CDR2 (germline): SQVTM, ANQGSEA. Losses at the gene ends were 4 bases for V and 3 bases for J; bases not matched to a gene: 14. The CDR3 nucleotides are TGCAGCGTTGGGGGGACAGTAGGCGAGCGGTACTATGGCTACACCTTC. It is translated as CSVGGTVGERYYGYTF.

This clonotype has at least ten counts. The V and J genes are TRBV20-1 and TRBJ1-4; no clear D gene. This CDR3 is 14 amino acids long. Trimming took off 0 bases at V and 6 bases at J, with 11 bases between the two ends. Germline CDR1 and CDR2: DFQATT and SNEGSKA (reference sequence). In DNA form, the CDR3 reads TGCAGTGCTAGAGATGCGAGATCTGATGAAAAACTGTTTTTT. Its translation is CSARDARSDEKLFF.

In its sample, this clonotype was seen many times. The CDR3, as DNA: TGTGCCAGCAGTGACTCGAGCAGGGGGCATATCGGGGAGCTGTTTTTT. Translated, it gives CASSDSSRGHIGELFF. The chain combines TRBV6-4 with TRBJ2-2; 8 bases match TRBD1. After removal of 0 bases from V and 7 bases from J, the junction contained 7 bases not matched to a gene. The germline V gene has CDR1 MRHNA and CDR2 SNTAGT. The CDR3 sequence is 16 residues long.

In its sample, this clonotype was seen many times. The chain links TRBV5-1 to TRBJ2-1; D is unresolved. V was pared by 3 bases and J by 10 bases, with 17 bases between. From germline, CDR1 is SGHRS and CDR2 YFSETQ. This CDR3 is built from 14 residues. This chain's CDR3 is CASSSVLGQDEQFF. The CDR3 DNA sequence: TGCGCCAGCAGCTCCGTCCTGGGCCAGGACGAGCAGTTCTTC.

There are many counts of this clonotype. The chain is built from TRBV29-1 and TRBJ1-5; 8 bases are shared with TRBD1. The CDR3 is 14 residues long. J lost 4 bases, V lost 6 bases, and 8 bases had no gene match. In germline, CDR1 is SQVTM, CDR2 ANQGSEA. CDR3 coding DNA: TGCAGCGTCCAGTTCGGACAGGGTAATCAGCCCCAGCATTTT. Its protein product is CSVQFGQGNQPQHF.

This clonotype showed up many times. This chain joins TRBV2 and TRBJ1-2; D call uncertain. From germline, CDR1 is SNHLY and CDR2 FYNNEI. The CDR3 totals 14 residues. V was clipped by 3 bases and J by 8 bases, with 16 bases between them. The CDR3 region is CASSERGSSGGYTF. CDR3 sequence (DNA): TGTGCCAGCAGTGAGCGGGGTTCAAGTGGCGGCTACACCTTC.

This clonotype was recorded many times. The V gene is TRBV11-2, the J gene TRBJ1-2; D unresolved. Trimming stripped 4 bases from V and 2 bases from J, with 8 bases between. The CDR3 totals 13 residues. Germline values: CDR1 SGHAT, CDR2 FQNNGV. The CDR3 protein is CASSSLGNYGYTF. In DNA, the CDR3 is TGTGCCAGCAGCTCGTTGGGGAACTATGGCTACACCTTC. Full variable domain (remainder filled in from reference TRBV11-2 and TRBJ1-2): EAGVAQSPRYKIIEKRQSVAFWCNPISGHATLYWYQQILGQGPKLLIQFQNNGVVDDSQLPKDRFSAERLKGVDSTLKIQPAKLEDSAVYLCASSSLGNYGYTFGSGTRLTVV.

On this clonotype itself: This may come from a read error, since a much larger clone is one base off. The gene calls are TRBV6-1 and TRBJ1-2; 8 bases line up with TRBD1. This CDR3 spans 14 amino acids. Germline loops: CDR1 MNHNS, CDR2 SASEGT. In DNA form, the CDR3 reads TGTGCCAGCAGCAAGACAGGGGAGGGCTATGGCGACACCTTC. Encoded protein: CASSKTGEGYGDTF.

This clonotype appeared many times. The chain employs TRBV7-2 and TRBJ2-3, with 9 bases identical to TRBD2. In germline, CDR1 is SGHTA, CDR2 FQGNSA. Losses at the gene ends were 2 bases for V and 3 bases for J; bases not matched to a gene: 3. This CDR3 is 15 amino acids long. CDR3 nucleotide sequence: TGTGCCAGCAGCTTACGGCGGGGGGGTACAGATACGCAGTATTTT. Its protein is CASSLRRGGTDTQYF.

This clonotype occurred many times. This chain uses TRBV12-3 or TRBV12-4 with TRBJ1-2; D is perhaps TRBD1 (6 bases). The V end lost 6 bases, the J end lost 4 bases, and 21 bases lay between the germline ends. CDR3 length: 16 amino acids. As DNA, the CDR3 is TGTGCCAGCAGGGGGGATCAGGGGCGTTATAGCTATGGCTACACCTTC. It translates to CASRGDQGRYSYGYTF.

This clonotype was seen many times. This CDR3 is CASSDLGKTEAFF. As DNA, the CDR3 is TGTGCCAGCAGTGATTTGGGGAAGACTGAAGCTTTCTTT. The rearrangement links TRBV25-1 to TRBJ1-1; D unresolved. The CDR3 sequence is 13 residues long. Trimming removed 3 bases from V and 5 bases from J, with 10 bases in between. Germline CDR1 and CDR2: MGHDK and SYGVNS.